These 4 T cell receptor beta chains were all obtained from the same sample, sequenced in a study of blood T cell repertoires in COVID-19. The protocol was immunoSEQ multiplex PCR, while the TCRdb copy is restricted to in-frame clones and leaves out a portion. Of about 190,000 clones listed, 85% to 90% were seen once; the top ten hold roughly 2.9%. Source material: peripheral blood. These receptors were collected from a woman aged 25 to 45 with active or convalescent COVID-19.

The chain joins TRBV7-9 to TRBJ1-4; a possible D gene is TRBD1 (5 bases). This CDR3 has 16 amino acids. Trimming removed 6 bases at V and 0 bases at J, with 14 bases between. In germline, CDR1 is SEHNR, CDR2 FQNEAQ (reference sequence). The CDR3 DNA sequence: TGTGCCAGCAGTTCATTGACAGACGCAACTAATGAAAAACTGTTTTTT. This gives the protein CASSSLTDATNEKLFF.

The chain couples TRBV28 to TRBJ1-1; no reliable D call. This CDR3 contains 12 residues. Trimming left V 3 bases short and J 1 base short, with 3 bases between. CDR1 MDHEN and CDR2 SYDVKM come from the germline V gene. The CDR3 here is CASSFKNTEAFF. In DNA form, the CDR3 reads TGTGCCAGCAGTTTTAAGAACACTGAAGCTTTCTTT.

The genes are TRBV24-1 and TRBJ1-5, with 9 bases lining up with TRBD1. Germline V gene sequence: CDR1 KGHDR, CDR2 SFDVKD. The CDR3 loop spans 18 amino acids. Trimming removed 3 bases from V and 0 bases from J; junction bases left unmatched: 8. CDR3 DNA: TGTGCCACCAGTGATCCGGGACAGGGATGTTATAGCAATCAGCCCCAGCATTTT. This codes for CATSDPGQGCYSNQPQHF.

The chain carries TRBV7-9 and TRBJ1-1; TRBD1 agrees at 7 bases. This CDR3 is built from 15 residues. Germline CDR1 reads SEHNR; CDR2 reads FQNEAQ (reference sequence). The trim removed 4 bases at V and 7 bases at J, leaving 12 bases unmatched. DNA of the CDR3: TGTGCCAGCAGCTCCAATCTGCGACAGGGCCGTGAAGCTTTCTTT. This sequence encodes CASSSNLRQGREAFF.